This T cell receptor (beta chain) was documented in a study of glioma-infiltrating T cells after dendritic cell vaccination. Across the whole study: Monocyte-derived dendritic cells, cultured approximately 7 days with IL-4 and GM-CSF, were pulsed with autologous tumor lysate.

Only patients with spare fresh-frozen tumor and over two years of follow-up were included. Only in-frame clones appear in the TCRdb table, and some are missing; sequencing was by immunoSEQ multiplex PCR. The table has fewer than 85,000 clones, almost 85% seen once; the top ten hold 2.1%. Germline CDR1 MNHEY, CDR2 SMNVEV (reference sequence). The CDR3 has 13 residues. Trimming cost V 4 bases and J 9 bases, with 10 bases left between them. Material: blood, obtained before dendritic cell vaccination. This TCR was sampled from a human donor with glioblastoma. This chain joins TRBV27 and TRBJ1-6; D is perhaps TRBD1 (6 bases). The chain's CDR3 is CASSSNRVSPLHF. CDR3 DNA: TGTGCCAGCAGTTCCAACAGGGTTTCACCCCTCCACTTT.